This is a list of T cell receptor beta chains from one sample in a study of T cells expressing NK-cell markers. TCRdb reprocessed the 5' RACE reads and keeps a single row for each CDR3 protein, giving no DNA. The sample table sets out approximately 170,000 distinct CDR3 sequences. Specimen: blood T cells: a sorted CD56 or NKG2C T cell subset, CD4+ or CD8+ T cells, or bulk PBMC T cells (not recorded which). Receptors originate from a man aged 18 to 69 in good health. The CDR3 runs from the conserved cysteine through the conserved F or W. Fields, in order: J gene, V gene, CDR3 protein.

TRBJ2-2 TRBV9 CASSAGLGLNTGELFF
TRBJ1-1 TRBV15 CATSRDPSREWNTEAFF
TRBJ2-6 TRBV18 CASSPPPSEAIFSGANVLTF
TRBJ2-7 TRBV6-1 CASSHSGGMGEQYF
TRBJ2-7 TRBV5-1 CASSSGWTGEYEQYF
TRBJ1-2 TRBV6-5 CASSYVTGAAGYTF
TRBJ1-6 TRBV15 CATRTYNSPLHF
TRBJ2-1 TRBV24-1 CATSDSQGGYNEQFF
TRBJ2-5 TRBV6-1 CASSEFLEGQETQYF
TRBJ2-1 TRBV4-1 CASSQVGRTVYNEQFF
TRBJ1-2 TRBV15 CATSRDLGSGYTF
TRBJ2-1 TRBV11-3 CASSSTHRGPVYNEQFF
TRBJ1-1 TRBV25-1 CASSGGRGGAFF
TRBJ2-1 TRBV3-1 CASSQETSGGLGEQFF
TRBJ1-2 TRBV15 CATSRGAYGYTF
TRBJ2-1 TRBV21-1 CASSKRVAPSYNEQFF
TRBJ2-5 TRBV6-5 CASSWGSGGSKETQYF
TRBJ1-4 TRBV6-5 CASSYTGGNEKLFF
TRBJ1-1 TRBV13 CASSLGRSMMNTEAFF
TRBJ2-7 TRBV20-1 CSARELGQGFPYEQYF
TRBJ2-1 TRBV11-1 CASIEPRLGRDYYNEQFF
TRBJ1-2 TRBV3-1 CASSQSRPGQYPNYGYTF
TRBJ2-1 TRBV24-1 CATSGSTSYNEQFF
TRBJ2-7 TRBV6-5 CASAYRVRDYEQYF
TRBJ1-4 TRBV7-6 CASSPRDRTNEKLFF
TRBJ2-7 TRBV10-3 CAISADLVYQQYF
TRBJ2-5 TRBV12-3/TRBV12-4 CASAVQSGGLETQYF
TRBJ2-4 TRBV18 CASSPRDSFIQYF
TRBJ1-1 TRBV6-4 CASSGNRVNTEAFF
TRBJ2-3 TRBV29-1 CSVEEGTTDTQYF
TRBJ2-7 TRBV7-8 CASSPEYRGLGYTYEQYF
TRBJ2-5 TRBV12-3/TRBV12-4 CASSLGTAQETQYF
TRBJ2-2 TRBV29-1 CSVELDAGELFF
TRBJ2-1 TRBV2 CASSGMDLGAGEQFF
TRBJ1-6 TRBV5-1 CASSLETGGLSSYNSPLHF
TRBJ1-6 TRBV6-1 CASSGAGGLNSPLHF
TRBJ1-1 TRBV2 CASIGEYSTEAFF
TRBJ2-3 TRBV28 CASSLRQLDPTDTQYF
TRBJ2-7 TRBV14 CASSRDRGDYEQYF
TRBJ2-1 TRBV6-5 CASSTLSGGSSYNEQFF
TRBJ2-5 TRBV20-1 CSARGGLAGTRGTQYF
TRBJ1-2 TRBV13 CASTVTGGHGYTF
TRBJ1-2 TRBV19 CASSTDVQAGGHGYTF
TRBJ1-6 TRBV5-4 CASSIGSSDLHF
TRBJ2-3 TRBV20-1 CSAREISASGGAVTDTQYF
TRBJ1-3 TRBV12-5 CASGLVIATISGNTIYF